The clone carrying this TCR beta chain showed up just once. The antigen is unknown. Sequenced by immunoSEQ multiplex PCR; TCRdb stores in-frame clones only, minus some. Of approximately 33,000 clones listed, over 75% are singletons. This sample was included in a study of monozygotic twins with cystic fibrosis. Across the whole study: Libraries were built from roughly 2.8 micrograms of fragmented DNA using 15 PCR cycles.

CDR1 is LNHDA, CDR2 SQIVND, per germline (reference sequence). The germline V and J ends were trimmed by 9 bases and 5 bases, with 10 bases remaining between them. The CDR3 length is 12 residues. Study results and limitations: Co-twins had the most similar V usage for 13 of 16 pairs, J for 8.

The gene calls are TRBV19 and TRBJ1-4; D not certain. The TCR originated in a girl aged 2 to 10 with cystic fibrosis. Sample: blood. The CDR3 spells CASSPKNEKLFF. Here the CDR3 DNA reads TGTGCCAGCTCCCCCAAAAATGAAAAACTGTTTTTT.